The T cell receptor beta chain described here comes from a study of blood T cell repertoires in COVID-19. Background on the study: The analysed material was cDNA or gDNA that came from T cells, B-cell-depleted T cells, or PBMCs.

Sequencing was performed with immunoSEQ multiplex PCR; in TCRdb, only in-frame clones are kept and a portion is missing. In the table there are about 220,000 clones, roughly 90% of which are singletons. CDR3 length equals 14 residues. The germline V gene encodes CDR1 SGDLS and CDR2 YYNGEE. With 2 bases removed from V and 7 bases from J, the gap between germline ends came to 13 bases. Each participant's cohort was designated according to participant-reported clinical history. This clone was seen just once. What was sequenced was PBMCs or T cells enriched from blood (not recorded which). The chain employs TRBV9 and TRBJ1-5, with D unresolved. The sequence came from a woman in her twenties or thirties who had recovered from COVID-19. CDR3 loop: CASSVAGIGQPQHF. In nucleotides, the CDR3 is TGTGCCAGCAGCGTGGCCGGGATAGGGCAGCCCCAGCATTTT.